These 19 T cell receptor beta chains were sequenced from one sample in a study of T cell responses to AZD1222 COVID-19 vaccine (dated by TCRdb to 2020 to 2023). Per the publication, the time point label means: baseline before first vaccination. Library method: the immunoSEQ multiplex PCR assay. In its TCRdb copy, this immuneACCESS table keeps in-frame sequences only and misses some clones. Where compared with another copy, unresolved V genes explain less than half of these, and the others have no known cause. The sample table contains around 160,000 clones; only one count was recorded for about 90% of them. Less than 5.5% of the sample belongs to the ten largest clones. The specimen was peripheral blood, collected on day 0 of AZD1222 vaccination. The receptors were gathered from an adult in good health.

V usage is TRBV18 and J usage is TRBJ2-2, with TRBD1 matching over 11 bases. The junction had 2 bases not matched to a gene; V was cut back by 5 bases and J by 3 bases. The CDR3 runs 15 residues. Germline lookup yields CDR1 KGHSH and CDR2 LQKENI. For the CDR3, the DNA is TGTGCCAGCTCATCGGGACAGGGGGACACCGGGGAGCTGTTTTTT. It translates to CASSSGQGDTGELFF.

V and J are TRBV3-1 (or the pseudogene TRBV3-2) and TRBJ2-7; 9 nucleotides align to TRBD2. CDR3 length: 15 residues. Trimming removed 7 bases from V and 6 bases from J; junction bases left unmatched: 13. From germline, CDR1 is LGHDT and CDR2 YNNKEL (reference sequence). The CDR3 here is CASTSAQRGVFEQYF. The CDR3 region has the DNA TGTGCCAGCACCTCAGCCCAGCGGGGGGTCTTCGAGCAGTACTTC.

The chain couples TRBV13 to TRBJ2-1; D possibly matches TRBD1 or TRBD2 (6 bases each). CDR1 is PRHDT, CDR2 FYEKMQ, per germline (reference sequence). This CDR3 region has 16 residues. Trimming left V 5 bases short and J 1 base short, with 15 bases between. CDR3 sequence reads: CASSPNEGGSYNEQFF. The CDR3 DNA reads TGTGCCAGCAGCCCCAATGAGGGGGGATCCTACAATGAGCAGTTCTTC.

This clone was recorded a few times. The V gene is TRBV25-1, the J gene TRBJ2-1; 13 nucleotides line up with TRBD2. The CDR3 totals 16 residues. Germline V gene sequence: CDR1 MGHDK, CDR2 SYGVNS. Unmatched junction bases numbered 4, after V lost 4 bases and J lost 4 bases. DNA for the CDR3: TGTGCCAGCAGTGGCGGACTAGCGGGAGTTTACAATGAGCAGTTCTTC. Translated: CASSGGLAGVYNEQFF.

The rearrangement uses TRBV5-4 and TRBJ2-2; D not certain. V dropped 6 bases and J dropped 0 bases, with 12 bases sitting between them. The V gene's germline CDR1 is SGHNT and CDR2 YYREEE (reference sequence). The CDR3 loop spans 15 amino acids. The CDR3 sequence: CASTPTSTNTGELFF. In DNA form, the CDR3 reads TGTGCCAGCACCCCAACCTCAACGAACACCGGGGAGCTGTTTTTT.

The chain is built from TRBV4-2 and TRBJ2-5; 9 bases are a match to TRBD2. Germline values: CDR1 LGHNA, CDR2 YNFKEQ. Losses at the gene ends were 2 bases for V and 4 bases for J; bases not matched to a gene: 8. This CDR3 contains 16 residues. In DNA form, the CDR3 reads TGTGCCAGCAGCCAATTAGCGGGAGCGGCCGTAGAGACCCAGTACTTC. Its translation: CASSQLAGAAVETQYF.

The chain has TRBV10-1 and TRBJ2-2, with TRBD1 identical over 10 bases. The CDR3 covers 15 residues. Germline values: CDR1 WNHNN, CDR2 SYGVQD (reference sequence). V lost 3 bases to trimming and J lost 6 bases; unmatched junction nucleotides: 4. The CDR3: CASSDDGQGAGELFF. The CDR3 nucleotides are TGCGCCAGCAGTGATGACGGACAGGGGGCCGGGGAGCTGTTTTTT.

This clone was seen a few times. The chain links TRBV6-1 to TRBJ1-1, with TRBD1 identical over 9 bases. The CDR3 runs to 16 residues. CDR1 is MNHNS, CDR2 SASEGT, per germline. V dropped 1 base and J dropped 8; count of bases not matched to a gene: 11. The CDR3 sequence: CASSEVETGTGREAFF. The CDR3 DNA follows: TGTGCCAGCAGTGAAGTGGAAACCGGGACAGGGAGAGAAGCTTTCTTT.

The chain links TRBV27 to TRBJ1-1; 8 nucleotides line up with TRBD1. Germline CDR1 MNHEY, CDR2 SMNVEV (reference sequence). The CDR3 is 15 residues long. V lost 5 bases and J lost 1; bases outside the gene matches: 6. The CDR3, as DNA: TGTGCCAGCAGTAGGTCAGGGGGCGAGAACACTGAAGCTTTCTTT. This sequence encodes CASSRSGGENTEAFF.

This clone was counted once. The chain couples TRBV18 to TRBJ1-1; D is perhaps TRBD1 (6 bases). Germline loops: CDR1 KGHSH, CDR2 LQKENI. The CDR3 extends over 13 amino acids. V was clipped by 0 bases and J by 5 bases, with 7 bases between them. CDR3 sequence reads: CASSPPRGTEAFF. For the CDR3, the DNA is TGTGCCAGCTCACCACCCAGGGGAACTGAAGCTTTCTTT.

V and J are TRBV9 and TRBJ2-5; D possibly corresponds to TRBD2 (7 bases). The CDR3 consists of 12 residues. V lost 7 bases, J lost 4 bases, and 11 bases lay in between. CDR1 and CDR2 from the germline V gene are SGDLS and YYNGEE. The DNA of the CDR3 is TGTGCCAGCGCGGGGGCAGGAGAGACCCAGTACTTC. It specifies CASAGAGETQYF.

The chain employs TRBV28 and TRBJ1-2; 12 bases map to TRBD1. The CDR3 is 14 amino acids. Germline trimming cut 6 bases from V and 7 bases from J; bases unmatched to any gene: 6. The germline V gene encodes CDR1 MDHEN and CDR2 SYDVKM. The CDR3 DNA sequence: TGTGCCAGCAGACGGGGACAGGGGGCTCGTGGCTACACCTTC. Encoded protein: CASRRGQGARGYTF.

The V and J genes are TRBV7-2 and TRBJ1-2; D gene ambiguous. The V gene lost 9 bases and the J gene lost 6 bases, with 14 bases spanning the gap. Per germline, CDR1 SGHTA and CDR2 FQGNSA. The CDR3 totals 12 residues. CDR3 residues: CASGINPHGYTF. CDR3 sequence (DNA): TGTGCCAGTGGGATAAACCCCCATGGCTACACCTTC.

Only a few counts were recorded for this clone. In DNA form, the CDR3 reads TGTGCCAGCAGTTCCCGTCTAGCGGGGGGAAGGTACGAGCAGTACTTC. It codes for CASSSRLAGGRYEQYF. The chain couples TRBV6-2 or TRBV6-3 to TRBJ2-7; 11 bases agree with TRBD2. CDR1 and CDR2 (germline): MNHEY, SVGEGT. The J segment lost 4 bases and the V segment lost 4 bases, leaving 9 bases of the junction unmatched. The CDR3 extends over 16 amino acids.

The rearrangement uses TRBV11-2 and TRBJ1-1; D perhaps matches TRBD1 (5 bases). Trimming left V 2 bases short and J 0 bases short, with 16 bases between. The germline V gene has CDR1 SGHAT and CDR2 FQNNGV. The CDR3 spans 17 residues. CDR3 DNA sequence: TGTGCCAGCAGCTTAAGTAGTTTAGGGACTTTGAACACTGAAGCTTTCTTT. Its translation is CASSLSSLGTLNTEAFF. The entire variable domain, with the rest obtained from reference TRBV11-2 and TRBJ1-1, is as follows: EAGVAQSPRYKIIEKRQSVAFWCNPISGHATLYWYQQILGQGPKLLIQFQNNGVVDDSQLPKDRFSAERLKGVDSTLKIQPAKLEDSAVYLCASSLSSLGTLNTEAFFGQGTRLTVV.

As DNA, the CDR3 is TGCAGCGGCCTCGGACGCCCCGGAGGCATGAACACTGAAGCTTTCTTT. Translation: CSGLGRPGGMNTEAFF. The chain joins TRBV29-1 to TRBJ1-1; D gene unclear. The CDR3 has 16 amino acids. Germline values: CDR1 SQVTM, CDR2 ANQGSEA. V was shortened by 7 bases and J by 0 bases, with 21 bases between the two germline ends.

This chain uses TRBV7-2 with TRBJ1-6, with 7 bases aligning to TRBD1. V lost 1 base to trimming and J lost 10 bases; unmatched junction nucleotides: 7. Germline-derived CDR1 and CDR2 are SGHTA and FQGNSA. The CDR3 consists of 15 residues. The CDR3, as DNA: TGTGCCAGCAGCTTAGAGAGCAGGGGGGGCTCACCCCTCCACTTT. Protein product: CASSLESRGGSPLHF.

The chain carries TRBV7-9 and TRBJ1-1; unclear D gene. The V gene lost 4 bases and the J gene lost 11 bases, with 17 bases spanning the gap. Germline V CDR1 and CDR2: SEHNR, FQNEAQ (reference sequence). This CDR3 region has 13 residues. This CDR3 is CASSSPGGAVAFF. The DNA for the CDR3 is TGTGCCAGCAGCTCCCCCGGCGGAGCCGTTGCTTTCTTT.

The rearrangement uses TRBV15 and TRBJ2-3; TRBD2 is a possible D gene (7 bases). In germline, CDR1 is LNHNV, CDR2 YYDKDF (reference sequence). The germline V and J ends were trimmed by 0 bases and 4 bases, with 17 bases remaining between them. This CDR3 contains 17 residues. For the CDR3, the DNA is TGTGCCACCAGCAGAGAGACGGGATTGCGGGGGCCAGATACGCAGTATTTT. Translated, it gives CATSRETGLRGPDTQYF.